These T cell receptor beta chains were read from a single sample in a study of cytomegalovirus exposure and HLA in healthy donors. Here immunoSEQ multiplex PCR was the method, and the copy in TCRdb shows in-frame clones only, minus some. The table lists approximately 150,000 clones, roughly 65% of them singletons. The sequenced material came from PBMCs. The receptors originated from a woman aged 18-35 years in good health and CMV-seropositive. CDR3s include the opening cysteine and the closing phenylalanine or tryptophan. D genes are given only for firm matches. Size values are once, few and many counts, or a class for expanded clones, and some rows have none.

CDR3nt: TGTGCCACCTTGGGACAGGGTGGGGAGACCCAGTACTTC
CDR3aa: CATLGQGGETQYF
abundance: few
v_gene: TRBV28
d_gene: TRBD1
j_gene: TRBJ2-5

CDR3nt: TGTGCCAGCAGTTACTCGTCCCCCCCGGGTGGCTACACCTTC
CDR3aa: CASSYSSPPGGYTF
abundance: -
v_gene: TRBV6-5
d_gene: -
j_gene: TRBJ1-2

CDR3nt: TGTGCCAGCAGCTTAGGGGAGGCGGGAGAGGGCAATCAGCCCCAGCATTTT
CDR3aa: CASSLGEAGEGNQPQHF
abundance: -
v_gene: TRBV7-8
d_gene: -
j_gene: TRBJ1-5

CDR3nt: TGTGCTAGCAGCTTAGGGACTAACCCAGATACGCAGTATTTT
CDR3aa: CASSLGTNPDTQYF
abundance: few
v_gene: TRBV7-7
d_gene: TRBD2
j_gene: TRBJ2-3

CDR3nt: TGTGCCAGCAGTCTAACCACCCGAGGGCGGGGGACCCAGTACTTC
CDR3aa: CASSLTTRGRGTQYF
abundance: -
v_gene: TRBV7-9
d_gene: -
j_gene: TRBJ2-5

CDR3nt: TGTGCCAGCAGCTGGCCCCGGGACAGGGGCACAGATACGCAGTATTTT
CDR3aa: CASSWPRDRGTDTQYF
abundance: -
v_gene: TRBV7-2
d_gene: TRBD1
j_gene: TRBJ2-3

CDR3nt: TGTGCCAGCAGATCTAGCGATTCCTACAATGAGCAGTTCTTC
CDR3aa: CASRSSDSYNEQFF
abundance: -
v_gene: TRBV2
d_gene: -
j_gene: TRBJ2-1

CDR3nt: TGCGCCAGCAGCTGGGGGGCTGGAAACACCATATATTTT
CDR3aa: CASSWGAGNTIYF
abundance: few
v_gene: TRBV5-1
d_gene: -
j_gene: TRBJ1-3

CDR3nt: TGTGCCAGCAGCTTAAATGAAGGGACAGTTTATGAAAAACTGTTTTTT
CDR3aa: CASSLNEGTVYEKLFF
abundance: -
v_gene: TRBV7-9
d_gene: TRBD1
j_gene: TRBJ1-4

CDR3nt: TGTGCCAGTTCGGACAGGGGCTACACCTTC
CDR3aa: CASSDRGYTF
abundance: -
v_gene: TRBV19
d_gene: TRBD1
j_gene: TRBJ1-2

CDR3nt: TGTGCCAGCAGTCCGCGCTTCGACAGTAACTATGGCTACACCTTC
CDR3aa: CASSPRFDSNYGYTF
abundance: few
v_gene: TRBV27
d_gene: -
j_gene: TRBJ1-2

CDR3nt: TGTGCCAGCAACGACAGGGACGGATTTACCTACGAGCAGTACTTC
CDR3aa: CASNDRDGFTYEQYF
abundance: -
v_gene: TRBV14
d_gene: TRBD1
j_gene: TRBJ2-7

CDR3nt: TGTGCCAGCAGCTTCACTAGCGGCCAAGAGACCCAGTACTTC
CDR3aa: CASSFTSGQETQYF
abundance: -
v_gene: TRBV7-9
d_gene: TRBD2
j_gene: TRBJ2-5

CDR3nt: TGTGCCAGTACCGGGGGAAGGATCTATGGCTACACCTTC
CDR3aa: CASTGGRIYGYTF
abundance: -
v_gene: TRBV19
d_gene: -
j_gene: TRBJ1-2

CDR3nt: TGTGCCAGCAGTGAAGATACAGGACCCCTAAACATTCAGTACTTC
CDR3aa: CASSEDTGPLNIQYF
abundance: -
v_gene: TRBV2
d_gene: -
j_gene: TRBJ2-4

CDR3nt: TGTGCCAGCAGCTTGTGGGGGCAGGCGGCCTACAATGAGCAGTTCTTC
CDR3aa: CASSLWGQAAYNEQFF
abundance: -
v_gene: TRBV5-8
d_gene: -
j_gene: TRBJ2-1

CDR3nt: TGTGCCAGCAGCCGGGACAGGGGCGAGCAGTACTTC
CDR3aa: CASSRDRGEQYF
abundance: -
v_gene: TRBV9
d_gene: TRBD1
j_gene: TRBJ2-7

CDR3nt: TGCGCCAGCAGCTTGGCTGAGCGGTACAATGAGCAGTTCTTC
CDR3aa: CASSLAERYNEQFF
abundance: -
v_gene: TRBV5-1
d_gene: -
j_gene: TRBJ2-1

CDR3nt: TGTGCCAGCAGCTTATATCGGGCCGGGGAGCTGTTTTTT
CDR3aa: CASSLYRAGELFF
abundance: -
v_gene: TRBV7-9
d_gene: -
j_gene: TRBJ2-2

CDR3nt: TGTGCCAGCACTTCGGGAGTCACAGATACGCAGTATTTT
CDR3aa: CASTSGVTDTQYF
abundance: -
v_gene: TRBV6-1
d_gene: -
j_gene: TRBJ2-3

CDR3nt: TGTGCCAGCAGCAAAGGGGTACAAAATCCTTACTTC
CDR3aa: CASSKGVQNPYF
abundance: -
v_gene: TRBV13
d_gene: -
j_gene: TRBJ2-7

CDR3nt: TGTGCCTCTACGCTAGGAAACACCATATATTTT
CDR3aa: CASTLGNTIYF
abundance: few
v_gene: TRBV30
d_gene: -
j_gene: TRBJ1-3

CDR3nt: TGTGCCAGCAGTTTAAGGAGGGTTCGTGGAAACACCATATATTTT
CDR3aa: CASSLRRVRGNTIYF
abundance: -
v_gene: TRBV27
d_gene: -
j_gene: TRBJ1-3

CDR3nt: TGTGCCAGTAGTATTCAGCCGACAACATTTGGCTACACCTTC
CDR3aa: CASSIQPTTFGYTF
abundance: few
v_gene: TRBV19
d_gene: -
j_gene: TRBJ1-2

CDR3nt: TGTGCCAGCAGTTTATCCCGCGGAGAGACCCAGTACTTC
CDR3aa: CASSLSRGETQYF
abundance: medium-sized
v_gene: TRBV27
d_gene: -
j_gene: TRBJ2-5

CDR3nt: TGTGCCAGCAGTGAGGGGACTAGCGGGTTCTACGAGCAGTACTTC
CDR3aa: CASSEGTSGFYEQYF
abundance: -
v_gene: TRBV2
d_gene: TRBD2
j_gene: TRBJ2-7

CDR3nt: TGTGCCAGTAGTATAGCTGAACAGGGCTCTGAAGCTTTCTTT
CDR3aa: CASSIAEQGSEAFF
abundance: few
v_gene: TRBV19
d_gene: -
j_gene: TRBJ1-1

CDR3nt: TGTGCCAGCAGCGATACTGGGGTGTCTAGCGGGAGCAGATACGAGCAGTACTTC
CDR3aa: CASSDTGVSSGSRYEQYF
abundance: -
v_gene: TRBV5-6
d_gene: TRBD2
j_gene: TRBJ2-7

CDR3nt: TGTGCCAGCTGGACAGGAGGCACTGAAGCTTTCTTT
CDR3aa: CASWTGGTEAFF
abundance: -
v_gene: TRBV28
d_gene: TRBD1
j_gene: TRBJ1-1

CDR3nt: TGTGCCAGCTCAAGGACGGGAATCTATGGCTACACCTTC
CDR3aa: CASSRTGIYGYTF
abundance: -
v_gene: TRBV18
d_gene: -
j_gene: TRBJ1-2

CDR3nt: TGTGCCAGCATAGGAGCGATAAAAGAGACCCAGTACTTC
CDR3aa: CASIGAIKETQYF
abundance: few
v_gene: TRBV7-9
d_gene: -
j_gene: TRBJ2-5

CDR3nt: TGTGCCAGCAGTTCCACTCACGATACGCAGTATTTT
CDR3aa: CASSSTHDTQYF
abundance: -
v_gene: TRBV28
d_gene: -
j_gene: TRBJ2-3

CDR3nt: TGTGCCATCAGTGACCTTACAGGGGCGGAAGAGACCCAGTACTTC
CDR3aa: CAISDLTGAEETQYF
abundance: -
v_gene: TRBV10-3
d_gene: TRBD1
j_gene: TRBJ2-5

CDR3nt: TGCGCCAGCAGCTTGGCTGGGAGCGTTTTAAGCGAAACGTACAACACTGAAGCTTTCTTT
CDR3aa: CASSLAGSVLSETYNTEAFF
abundance: -
v_gene: TRBV5-1
d_gene: -
j_gene: TRBJ1-1

CDR3nt: TGTGCCAGTAGTATCGGGCAGGGCTATCAGCCCCAGCATTTT
CDR3aa: CASSIGQGYQPQHF
abundance: -
v_gene: TRBV19
d_gene: -
j_gene: TRBJ1-5

CDR3nt: TGCAGCGTACGACAGGGCAACACCATATATTTT
CDR3aa: CSVRQGNTIYF
abundance: -
v_gene: TRBV29-1
d_gene: TRBD1
j_gene: TRBJ1-3

CDR3nt: TGTGCCAGCAGCAAGGAGGCGGGCGAGCAGTACTTC
CDR3aa: CASSKEAGEQYF
abundance: -
v_gene: TRBV28
d_gene: -
j_gene: TRBJ2-7

CDR3nt: TGTGCCAGCAGGGGGGGACAGGCTTCCCAAGAGACCCAGTACTTC
CDR3aa: CASRGGQASQETQYF
abundance: few
v_gene: TRBV2
d_gene: TRBD1
j_gene: TRBJ2-5

CDR3nt: TGTGCCACCCGTCCACAGGGGGATTCAGGCTACACCTTC
CDR3aa: CATRPQGDSGYTF
abundance: few
v_gene: TRBV10-3
d_gene: TRBD1
j_gene: TRBJ1-2

CDR3nt: TGTGCCAGCAGCTTATTAGCTGACAGCTATGGCTACACCTTC
CDR3aa: CASSLLADSYGYTF
abundance: -
v_gene: TRBV7-8
d_gene: -
j_gene: TRBJ1-2

CDR3nt: TGCGCCAGCAGCTTGGGGGCTAGCGGGGGAGGTTACGAGCAGTACTTC
CDR3aa: CASSLGASGGGYEQYF
abundance: -
v_gene: TRBV5-1
d_gene: TRBD2
j_gene: TRBJ2-7

CDR3nt: TGTGCCAGCAGCCAGCCGGGACTAGCGGGAACCTACGAGCAGTACTTC
CDR3aa: CASSQPGLAGTYEQYF
abundance: -
v_gene: TRBV28
d_gene: TRBD2
j_gene: TRBJ2-7